One and the same sample provided the 19 T cell receptor beta chains below, sequenced in a study of T cells in Graves' hyperthyroidism and ophthalmopathy. RNA transcripts were the template for amplifying TCR beta CDR3 regions. HTBI primers drove first-round RT-PCR of the TCR CDR3. MiXCR, run by TCRdb on the multiplex PCR reads, gives a single entry per CDR3 protein. The sample lists 400,000 to 600,000 distinct CDR3 sequences; 16% were seen once. What was sequenced was blood. The receptors were gathered from a woman under 40 with Graves' ophthalmopathy.

This clonotype occurred many times. The chain couples TRBV11-2 to TRBJ2-1; possibly TRBD2 for D (6 bases). CDR3 length: 14 residues. Trimming pared 4 bases from V and 6 bases from J, leaving 13 bases between. From germline, CDR1 is SGHAT and CDR2 FQNNGV. CDR3 DNA sequence: TGTGCCAGCAGCTCTCGACTAGTCCTCAATGAGCAGTTCTTC. It codes for CASSSRLVLNEQFF.

The sample holds a few counts of this clonotype. The chain recombines TRBV4-1 with TRBJ2-7; D gene ambiguous. Germline assignment: CDR1 MGHRA and CDR2 YSYEKL. This CDR3 has 14 amino acids. Trimming left V 4 bases short and J 2 bases short, with 12 bases between. The CDR3 sequence is CASSPTPSPYEQYF. Here the CDR3 DNA reads TGCGCCAGCAGCCCAACGCCGTCCCCCTACGAGCAGTACTTC.

The V gene is TRBV3-1, the J gene TRBJ2-5, with 13 bases that match TRBD2. Germline values: CDR1 LGHDT, CDR2 YNNKEL (reference sequence). V gave up 4 bases and J gave up 2 bases; unmatched junction bases: 4. This CDR3 has 16 residues. In DNA form, the CDR3 reads TGTGCCAGCAGCCCTAAGGGACTAGCGGGACAAGAGACCCAGTACTTC. Its protein product is CASSPKGLAGQETQYF.

At least ten counts were recorded for this clonotype. The chain joins TRBV11-2 to TRBJ2-1, with a tentative D call TRBD2 (7 bases). The germline V and J ends were trimmed by 3 bases and 7 bases, with 13 bases remaining between them. The CDR3 length is 14 residues. Germline V gives CDR1 SGHAT, CDR2 FQNNGV. CDR3 protein: CASSLDRGGNEQFF. In nucleotides, the CDR3 is TGTGCCAGCAGCTTGGATAGGGGGGGGAATGAGCAGTTCTTC.

The table lists this clonotype with many counts. This chain connects TRBV30 to TRBJ2-7; the match to TRBD2 covers 8 bases. Germline V lookup: CDR1 GTSNPN, CDR2 SVGIG (reference sequence). The CDR3 loop spans 12 amino acids. The ends lost 5 bases at V and 0 bases at J; junction bases unmatched: 0. The DNA for the CDR3 is TGTGCCTGGGGGACTAGCTCCTACGAGCAGTACTTC. It encodes CAWGTSSYEQYF. Variable domain in full (rest from reference TRBV30 and TRBJ2-7): SQTIHQWPATLVQPVGSPLSLECTVEGTSNPNLYWYRQAAGRGLQLLFYSVGIGQISSEVPQNLSASRPQDRQFILSSKKLLLSDSGFYLCAWGTSSYEQYFGPGTRLTVT.

CDR3 loop: CSASIGGEGKLFF. DNA of the CDR3: TGCAGTGCTAGTATAGGGGGCGAAGGAAAACTGTTTTTT. The V gene is TRBV20-1, the J gene TRBJ1-4; 7 bases match TRBD1. Germline CDR1 and CDR2: DFQATT and SNEGSKA (reference sequence). Trimming cost V 3 bases and J 10 bases; bases outside gene matches: 8. CDR3 length: 13 amino acids.

This clonotype has a count of ten or more. V usage is TRBV20-1 and J usage is TRBJ1-5; TRBD1 agrees at 8 bases. The V segment lost 4 bases and the J segment 7 bases; nucleotides outside the gene matches: 3. Germline values: CDR1 DFQATT, CDR2 SNEGSKA (reference sequence). This CDR3 is 12 amino acids long. For the CDR3, the DNA is TGCAGTGCTAAAACAGGGGGACAGCCCCAGCATTTT. It translates to CSAKTGGQPQHF.

This clonotype was observed a handful of times. The chain joins TRBV18 to TRBJ1-2, with 9 bases lining up with TRBD1. There are 15 residues in the CDR3. With V trimmed by 2 bases and J by 3 bases, 4 bases remained unmatched. CDR1 and CDR2 from the germline V gene are KGHSH and LQKENI. CDR3: CASSPKGQGDYGYTF. CDR3 in DNA: TGTGCCAGCTCACCAAAGGGACAGGGTGACTATGGCTACACCTTC.

The chain has TRBV28 and TRBJ2-2, with 12 nucleotides matching TRBD2. The CDR3 length is 18 residues. Trimming removed 7 bases from V and 1 base from J; junction bases left unmatched: 10. Germline V gives CDR1 MDHEN, CDR2 SYDVKM. The CDR3 sequence: CASTPGTSGFLNTGELFF. The CDR3 DNA reads TGTGCCAGCACTCCGGGGACTAGCGGGTTCCTGAACACCGGGGAGCTGTTTTTT.

The rearrangement links TRBV7-9 to TRBJ2-7, with 9 bases fitting TRBD1. Germline V CDR1 and CDR2: SEHNR, FQNEAQ (reference sequence). V trimming: 5 bases; J trimming: 3 bases; junction bases outside the gene matches: 5. The CDR3 is made up of 14 amino acids. The CDR3 DNA sequence: TGTGCCAGCAGCGAAGGACAGGGGAACTACGAGCAGTACTTC. Protein product: CASSEGQGNYEQYF. Together with reference TRBV7-9 and TRBJ2-7, the CDR3 gives the full variable domain: DTGVSQNPRHKITKRGQNVTFRCDPISEHNRLYWYRQTLGQGPEFLTYFQNEAQLEKSRLLSDRFSAERPKGSFSTLEIQRTEQGDSAMYLCASSEGQGNYEQYFGPGTRLTVT.

The table lists this clonotype with many counts. The gene calls are TRBV18 and TRBJ2-1, with TRBD1 as a possible D gene (5 bases). This CDR3 has 14 amino acids. The germline V and J ends were trimmed by 5 bases and 3 bases, with 11 bases remaining between them. Germline V gene sequence: CDR1 KGHSH, CDR2 LQKENI. The CDR3 DNA reads as TGTGCCAGCTCAGGGTGGCAGGGCTACAATGAGCAGTTCTTC. Translation gives CASSGWQGYNEQFF.

This clonotype has just one count. The rearrangement links TRBV27 to TRBJ1-6, with D possibly TRBD1 on 5 matching bases. The V end lost 7 bases, the J end lost 3 bases, and 10 bases lay between the germline ends. Per germline, CDR1 MNHEY and CDR2 SMNVEV (reference sequence). The CDR3 is 14 residues long. CDR3 amino acids: CASTPGLYNSPLHF. The CDR3 nucleotides read TGTGCCAGCACCCCGGGACTCTATAATTCACCCCTCCACTTT.

This rearrangement joins TRBV20-1 to TRBJ1-5; D might be TRBD1 (5 bases). V dropped 1 base and J dropped 1 base, with 5 bases sitting between them. Per the germline V gene, CDR1 is DFQATT and CDR2 is SNEGSKA (reference sequence). The length of the CDR3 is 13 residues. The chain's CDR3 is CSARGGSNQPQHF. In nucleotides, the CDR3 is TGCAGTGCTAGAGGGGGGAGCAATCAGCCCCAGCATTTT.

This clonotype has ten or more counts. This CDR3 is CAWSVGGTEETQYF. The CDR3 coding sequence is TGTGCCTGGAGTGTAGGGGGGACGGAGGAGACCCAGTACTTC. The chain employs TRBV30 and TRBJ2-5, with D perhaps matching TRBD1 or TRBD2 (6 bases each). Germline CDR1 and CDR2: GTSNPN and SVGIG (reference sequence). The CDR3 spans 14 residues. With 0 bases removed from V and 5 bases from J, the gap between germline ends came to 13 bases.

The sample holds one count of this clonotype. A much larger clone is a single base away; this may be a read error. No conserved phenylalanine or tryptophan is present at the end of the CDR3, so a read error is the likely explanation. The chain has TRBV28 and TRBJ1-2, with D tentatively TRBD1 (5 bases). CDR1 and CDR2 from the germline V gene are MDHEN and SYDVKM. The CDR3 spans 13 residues. V was shortened by 4 bases and J by 8 bases, with 14 bases between the two germline ends. The DNA of the CDR3 is TGTGCCAGCAGTTGGCAAGGGGTACGGGGCTACACCCTC. Its translation: CASSWQGVRGYTL.

The sample holds many counts of this clonotype. The rearrangement joins TRBV20-1 to TRBJ2-7; maybe TRBD2 (6 bases). This CDR3 region has 12 residues. Germline loops: CDR1 DFQATT, CDR2 SNEGSKA (reference sequence). Trimming stripped 7 bases from V and 4 bases from J, with 14 bases between. The CDR3 nucleotides read TGCAGTGTCTCACCCCGGGGGTACGAGCAGTACTTC. Translated: CSVSPRGYEQYF.

This clonotype has a handful of counts. The rearrangement links TRBV6-1 to TRBJ1-6; possible D gene TRBD1, 6 bases. Germline lookup yields CDR1 MNHNS and CDR2 SASEGT. V was pared by 1 base and J by 3 bases, with 10 bases between. The length of the CDR3 is 16 residues. As DNA, the CDR3 is TGTGCCAGCAGTGAAGAGGGGGGCCACTATAATTCACCCCTCCACTTT. This sequence encodes CASSEEGGHYNSPLHF.

This clonotype occurred a few times. This sequence joins TRBV6-2 or TRBV6-3 and TRBJ2-7; D is perhaps TRBD1 (5 bases). Germline CDR1 reads MNHEY; CDR2 reads SVGEGT. Trimming took 2 bases from V and 5 from J, leaving 13 bases between them. This CDR3 comprises 14 residues. The CDR3 DNA is TGTGCCAGCAGTTACGAGGCAGGGTGGGACGAGCAGTACTTC. Protein product: CASSYEAGWDEQYF.

This clonotype has more than one count but fewer than ten. The V call is TRBV20-1, the J call TRBJ2-4; D tentatively reads TRBD1 or TRBD2 (5 bases each). Trimming took off 3 bases at V and 9 bases at J, with 15 bases between the two ends. Germline loops: CDR1 DFQATT, CDR2 SNEGSKA (reference sequence). This CDR3 has 13 residues. For the CDR3, the DNA is TGCAGTGCTAGTGGGGGTACCCAGGGCATTCAGTACTTC. Translating gives CSASGGTQGIQYF.